This TCR beta chain was captured in a study of T cells expressing NK-cell markers. On the study more broadly: The study drew TCR beta repertoires from sorted CD3+CD56+NKG2C+, CD3+CD56+NKG2C- and CD3+CD56-NKG2C+ T cells. Eight donors were sequenced, of whom seven were HCMV-seropositive, while the remaining one was HCMV-seronegative.

Notes on the study in general: A range of about 1.0-8% of CD8+ T cells consisted of dominant NKG2C+ clonotypes in roughly 6 donors.

Remarks on this clonotype: Antigen unknown.

TCRdb re-called the 5' RACE reads; every CDR3 protein appears as one record, without DNA. Recorded for this sample: 350,000 to 400,000 distinct CDR3 sequences. This CDR3 has 20 amino acids. The chain employs TRBV12-3 or TRBV12-4 and TRBJ2-2; TCRdb's D gene call, TRBD2, goes unchecked for lack of DNA. This TCR was sampled from a woman aged 50 to 60 in good health. Sequenced sample: blood T cells: a sorted CD56 or NKG2C T cell subset, CD4+ or CD8+ T cells, or bulk PBMC T cells (not recorded which). CDR3 sequence reads: CASSLYPAGGSSGKSGELFF.